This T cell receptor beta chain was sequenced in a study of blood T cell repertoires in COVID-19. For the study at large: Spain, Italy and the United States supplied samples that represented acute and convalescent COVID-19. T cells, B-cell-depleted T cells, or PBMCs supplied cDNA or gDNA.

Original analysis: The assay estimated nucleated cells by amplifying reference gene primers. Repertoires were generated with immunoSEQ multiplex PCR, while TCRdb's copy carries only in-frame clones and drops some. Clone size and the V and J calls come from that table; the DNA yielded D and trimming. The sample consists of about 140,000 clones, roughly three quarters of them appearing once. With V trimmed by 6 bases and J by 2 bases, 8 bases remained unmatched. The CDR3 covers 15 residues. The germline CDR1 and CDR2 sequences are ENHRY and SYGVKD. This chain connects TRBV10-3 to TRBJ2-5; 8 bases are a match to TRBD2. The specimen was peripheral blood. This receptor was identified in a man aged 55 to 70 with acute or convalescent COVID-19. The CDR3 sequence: CAIRAGTRRQETQYF. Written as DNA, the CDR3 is TGTGCCATCAGAGCCGGGACTAGGCGGCAAGAGACCCAGTACTTC.